The 28 T cell receptor beta chains below were found in one sample sequenced in a study of identical twins (dated by TCRdb to about 2016). Library preparation was by 5' RACE. The sequencer was an Illumina HiSeq 2000. TCRdb reanalyzed the raw reads on its own, using fastp at Q25 for trimming and MiXCR for clone calling, and kept in-frame beta chains. Each CDR3 protein appears once, grouped with its most common genes and DNA. For this sample the table gives 250,000 to 350,000 distinct CDR3 sequences, of which roughly 9% were detected only once. Jointly, the top ten make up about 7.1% of the sample. This sample also appeared in a second study, on yellow fever vaccine responses in identical twins.

The source material was CD8+ T cells sorted from blood. The receptors derive from a woman between 18 and 29 years old in good health.

At least ten counts were recorded for this clonotype. This chain joins TRBV12-3 or TRBV12-4 and TRBJ2-5; weak D call: TRBD2 (5 bases). The CDR3 loop spans 14 amino acids. The germline V and J ends were trimmed by 3 bases and 1 base, with 9 bases remaining between them. CDR3 sequence reads: CASSFGSGQETQYF. CDR3 DNA: TGTGCCAGCAGTTTCGGAAGCGGCCAAGAGACCCAGTACTTC.

In this sample, this clonotype turned up many times. The V call is TRBV4-3, the J call TRBJ1-1; D is unclear. CDR1 is LGHNA and CDR2 is YSLEER in the germline V gene. CDR3 length: 15 residues. Trimming took 0 bases from V and 1 from J, leaving 9 bases between them. CDR3 nucleotides: TGCGCCAGCAGCCAAGATCGCGCAGGGAACACTGAAGCTTTCTTT. This translates into CASSQDRAGNTEAFF.

The rearrangement uses TRBV4-3 and TRBJ2-7, with D tentatively TRBD2 (6 bases). CDR3 size: 16 residues. CDR1 and CDR2 (germline): LGHNA, YSLEER. Trimming removed 0 bases at V and 0 bases at J, with 12 bases between. The CDR3 bases are TGCGCCAGCAGCCAAGAACCAGCGGGTAGCTCCTACGAGCAGTACTTC. Its protein product is CASSQEPAGSSYEQYF.

This clonotype appeared a few times. The gene calls are TRBV5-1 and TRBJ2-7; D perhaps matches TRBD2 (6 bases). This CDR3 is 15 amino acids long. Deletions cut 0 bases from V and 3 bases from J, with 13 bases between. Germline values: CDR1 SGHRS, CDR2 YFSETQ. CDR3 amino acids: CASSLDAWRGYEQYF. Here the CDR3 DNA reads TGCGCCAGCAGCTTGGATGCGTGGAGGGGCTACGAGCAGTACTTC.

The genes are TRBV24-1 and TRBJ2-2; 7 positions agree with TRBD1. This CDR3 spans 15 amino acids. The germline CDR1 and CDR2 sequences are KGHDR and SFDVKD. V trimming: 4 bases; J trimming: 4 bases; junction bases outside the gene matches: 5. CDR3 sequence: CATSDRDSTTGELFF. CDR3 DNA sequence: TGTGCCACCAGTGACCGGGACAGTACCACCGGGGAGCTGTTTTTT.

This clonotype was picked up many times. This sequence joins TRBV12-3 or TRBV12-4 and TRBJ2-7; 11 bases are a match to TRBD1. Germline trimming cut 4 bases from V and 3 bases from J; bases unmatched to any gene: 2. This CDR3 is 14 amino acids long. The CDR3 DNA follows: TGTGCCAGCAGTTACGGGACAGGGGGCTACGAGCAGTACTTC. Protein: CASSYGTGGYEQYF.

In its sample, this clonotype was seen a few times. The chain links TRBV6-4 to TRBJ2-1; D uncertain. CDR1 and CDR2 from the germline V gene are MRHNA and SNTAGT. This CDR3 spans 13 amino acids. The V end was cut by 2 bases, the J end by 3 bases, with 5 bases between. The CDR3, as DNA: TGTGCCAGCAGTGACAGCAACTACAATGAGCAGTTCTTC. It specifies CASSDSNYNEQFF.

The chain is built from TRBV27 and TRBJ2-2; 8 bases are a match to TRBD1. Trimming at V came to 5 bases and at J to 5 bases, leaving 7 bases not matched to a gene. This CDR3 has 15 amino acids. Germline V gene lookup returns CDR1 MNHEY and CDR2 SMNVEV (reference sequence). CDR3 bases: TGTGCCAGCAGTCCCCCCCAGGGGGCAACCGGGGAGCTGTTTTTT. Protein: CASSPPQGATGELFF.

This clonotype was seen at least ten times. This chain joins TRBV29-1 and TRBJ2-1; 15 nucleotides match TRBD2. The V segment lost 7 bases and the J segment 4 bases; nucleotides outside the gene matches: 5. Germline loops: CDR1 SQVTM, CDR2 ANQGSEA. The CDR3 extends over 15 amino acids. This CDR3 is CSAGTSGRTYNEQFF. The CDR3 region has the DNA TGCAGCGCTGGGACTAGCGGGAGGACTTACAATGAGCAGTTCTTC.

The V and J genes are TRBV7-9 and TRBJ2-5; TRBD1 is a possible D gene (5 bases). V shed 5 bases and J shed 1 base, with 17 bases lying between them. Germline lookup yields CDR1 SEHNR and CDR2 FQNEAQ (reference sequence). This CDR3 is built from 16 residues. The CDR3 region is CASSRETGPTQETQYF. The CDR3 DNA sequence: TGTGCCAGCAGCAGAGAAACAGGACCAACCCAAGAGACCCAGTACTTC.

This clonotype appeared many times. V and J are TRBV6-1 and TRBJ2-1, with D possibly TRBD2 on 5 matching bases. Germline V gives CDR1 MNHNS, CDR2 SASEGT. V lost 8 bases and J lost 6, with 17 bases in between. This CDR3 has 14 residues. The CDR3 loop is CASSAGMTLNEQFF. In DNA form, the CDR3 reads TGTGCCAGCTCTGCGGGCATGACCCTCAATGAGCAGTTCTTC.

Only a few counts were recorded for this clonotype. The chain combines TRBV12-3 or TRBV12-4 with TRBJ1-1; 8 positions match TRBD1. The CDR3 spans 15 residues. With V trimmed by 4 bases and J by 4 bases, 8 bases remained unmatched. The CDR3 coding sequence is TGTGCCAGCAGTTCCTTCAAACAGGGGGGCACTGAAGCTTTCTTT. This encodes CASSSFKQGGTEAFF.

The sample holds many counts of this clonotype. The CDR3 sequence is CASSKVVFEETQYF. DNA for the CDR3: TGCGCCAGCAGCAAAGTAGTATTTGAGGAGACCCAGTACTTC. V and J are TRBV5-1 and TRBJ2-5, with D unclear. V lost 4 bases and J lost 5, with 15 bases in between. CDR3 length: 14 residues. The germline gives CDR1 SGHRS, CDR2 YFSETQ.

This clonotype rates as medium-sized. This sequence joins TRBV20-1 and TRBJ1-6; 9 bases fit TRBD1. Trimming cost V 6 bases and J 8 bases; bases outside gene matches: 14. The germline gives CDR1 DFQATT, CDR2 SNEGSKA (reference sequence). The CDR3 has 16 amino acids. The CDR3 bases are TGCAGTGCCATAACGAATGGGGGACAGGGTTATTCACCCCTCCACTTT. Its protein is CSAITNGGQGYSPLHF.

This clonotype was seen at least ten times. The chain couples TRBV4-2 to TRBJ2-7; D possibly corresponds to TRBD2 (5 bases). CDR1 is LGHNA and CDR2 is YNFKEQ in the germline V gene. The CDR3 is made up of 16 amino acids. Trimming shortened V by 0 bases and J by 7 bases, and 19 bases separated the two germline ends. CDR3 sequence: CASSQEVGLAHREQYF. The CDR3 nucleotides read TGTGCCAGCAGCCAAGAGGTAGGGCTAGCACATCGGGAGCAGTACTTC.

This chain links TRBV5-8 with TRBJ2-1; D may be TRBD1 or TRBD2 (6 bases each). CDR3 length equals 14 residues. Trimming removed 3 bases at V and 7 bases at J, with 14 bases between. Germline V CDR1 and CDR2: SGHTS, YDEGEE. CDR3 sequence (DNA): TGTGCCAGCAGCTGGTGGGGGGCTTATAATGAGCAGTTCTTC. Amino acids: CASSWWGAYNEQFF.

V usage is TRBV3-1 and J usage is TRBJ2-7, with D possibly matching TRBD1 (5 bases). The CDR3 totals 16 residues. The germline gives CDR1 LGHDT, CDR2 YNNKEL (reference sequence). Trimming removed 1 base at V and 4 bases at J, with 17 bases between. CDR3 DNA sequence: TGTGCCAGCAGCCAAGGTCGAGGACAAATGAATTACGAGCAGTACTTC. It specifies CASSQGRGQMNYEQYF.

This clonotype was detected a few times. The rearrangement uses TRBV7-2 and TRBJ2-7; unclear D gene. In germline, CDR1 is SGHTA, CDR2 FQGNSA. V lost 5 bases, J lost 0 bases, and 11 bases lay in between. The length of the CDR3 is 14 residues. The CDR3 region has the DNA TGTGCCAGCAGCCCCGCGCCGGGCTCCTACGAGCAGTACTTC. Translation: CASSPAPGSYEQYF. Full variable domain (outside the CDR3, taken from reference TRBV7-2 and TRBJ2-7): GAGVSQSPSNKVTEKGKDVELRCDPISGHTALYWYRQSLGQGLEFLIYFQGNSAPDKSGLPSDRFSAERTGGSVSTLTIQRTQQEDSAVYLCASSPAPGSYEQYFGPGTRLTVT.

This chain joins TRBV3-1 and TRBJ2-7, with D possibly being TRBD2 (6 bases). There are 15 residues in the CDR3. Germline V gives CDR1 LGHDT, CDR2 YNNKEL (reference sequence). V lost 1 base, J lost 4 bases, and 14 bases lay in between. The CDR3 reads CASSQVGTFGYEQYF. CDR3 coding DNA: TGTGCCAGCAGCCAAGTAGGGACTTTCGGTTACGAGCAGTACTTC.

This clonotype has at least ten counts. The rearrangement uses TRBV15 and TRBJ2-1; D ambiguous. There are 12 residues in the CDR3. Between the trimmed V and J ends, which lost 3 bases and 7 bases, there was a span of 7 bases. Germline V gives CDR1 LNHNV, CDR2 YYDKDF (reference sequence). The CDR3 loop is CATSSRGNEQFF. CDR3 DNA sequence: TGTGCCACCAGCAGTCGAGGTAATGAGCAGTTCTTC.

The chain carries TRBV11-1 and TRBJ2-1; 8 bases are shared with TRBD2. There are 16 residues in the CDR3. The V and J ends lost 2 bases and 4 bases, in that order; junction bases with no gene match: 7. Germline assignment: CDR1 SGHAT and CDR2 FQDESV (reference sequence). In DNA form, the CDR3 reads TGTGCCAGCAGCTTACCTCGGGGGGGGGGTTACAATGAGCAGTTCTTC. Its protein is CASSLPRGGGYNEQFF.

This clonotype was observed at least ten times. This sequence joins TRBV4-2 and TRBJ1-1, with D perhaps matching TRBD1 (6 bases). CDR1 and CDR2 (germline): LGHNA, YNFKEQ. V was cut by 4 bases and J by 1 base, with 13 bases left in between. This CDR3 comprises 15 residues. CDR3 amino acids: CASSPREGQNTEAFF. The CDR3 DNA reads TGTGCCAGCAGCCCCCGGGAGGGACAGAACACTGAAGCTTTCTTT.

The gene calls are TRBV11-2 and TRBJ2-5; 7 bases map to TRBD1. The CDR3 totals 13 residues. With 8 bases clipped from V and 5 bases from J, the junction kept 8 bases outside the gene matches. Germline V CDR1 and CDR2: SGHAT, FQNNGV. For the CDR3, the DNA is TGTGCCAGCGAACAGGGGACCATCGAGACCCAGTACTTC. Translated, it gives CASEQGTIETQYF.

The CDR3 bases are TGCGCCAGCAGCCAAGACGTGAGGGGGACCACCGGGGAGCTGTTTTTT. This translates into CASSQDVRGTTGELFF. The chain carries TRBV4-3 and TRBJ2-2; D is perhaps TRBD1 (6 bases). Per germline, CDR1 LGHNA and CDR2 YSLEER. V was clipped by 0 bases and J by 4 bases, with 12 bases between them. The CDR3 contains 16 residues.

This chain links TRBV24-1 with TRBJ2-7, with unresolved D. V shed 2 bases and J shed 0 bases, with 4 bases lying between them. The CDR3 is 13 residues long. Germline V gene sequence: CDR1 KGHDR, CDR2 SFDVKD. The CDR3 coding sequence is TGTGCCACCAGTGATTCCAGCTCCTACGAGCAGTACTTC. Amino acids: CATSDSSSYEQYF.

J is TRBJ1-1 and V is TRBV5-4, with 7 bases identical to TRBD1. This CDR3 is built from 15 residues. The junction had 6 bases not matched to a gene; V was cut back by 4 bases and J by 0 bases. Looked up from germline, CDR1 is SGHNT and CDR2 is YYREEE (reference sequence). CDR3 residues: CASSPLGQMNTEAFF. DNA for the CDR3: TGTGCCAGCAGCCCATTGGGACAGATGAACACTGAAGCTTTCTTT.

This clonotype was found a few times. CDR3 sequence: CASSHTPWDEQYF. In nucleotides, the CDR3 is TGCGCCAGCAGCCACACCCCATGGGACGAGCAGTACTTC. J is TRBJ2-7 and V is TRBV4-1; D gene ambiguous. The CDR3 runs 13 residues. Germline CDR1 reads MGHRA; CDR2 reads YSYEKL. V lost 3 bases and J 5 bases, leaving 11 bases between the germline ends.

This chain uses TRBV29-1 with TRBJ2-3; 7 nucleotides match TRBD2. This CDR3 spans 15 amino acids. Trimming at V came to 4 bases and at J to 0 bases, leaving 7 bases not matched to a gene. Looked up from germline, CDR1 is SQVTM and CDR2 is ANQGSEA. The CDR3 is CSVAGEGASTDTQYF. The CDR3, as DNA: TGCAGCGTTGCGGGGGAGGGTGCTAGCACAGATACGCAGTATTTT.